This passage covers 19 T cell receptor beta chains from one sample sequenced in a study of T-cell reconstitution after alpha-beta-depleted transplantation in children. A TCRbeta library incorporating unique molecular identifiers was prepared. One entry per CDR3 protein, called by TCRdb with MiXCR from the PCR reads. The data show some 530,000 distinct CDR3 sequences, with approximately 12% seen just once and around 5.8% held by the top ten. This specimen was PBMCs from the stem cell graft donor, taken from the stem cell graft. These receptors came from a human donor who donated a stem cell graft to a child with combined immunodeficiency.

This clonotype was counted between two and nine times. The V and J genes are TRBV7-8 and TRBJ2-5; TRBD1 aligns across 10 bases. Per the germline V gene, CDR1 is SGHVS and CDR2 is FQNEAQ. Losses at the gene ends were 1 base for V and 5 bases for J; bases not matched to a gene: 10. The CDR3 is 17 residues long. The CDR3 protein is CASSLGLTGGPGETQYF. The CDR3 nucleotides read TGTGCCAGCAGCTTAGGATTGACAGGGGGCCCCGGGGAGACCCAGTACTTC.

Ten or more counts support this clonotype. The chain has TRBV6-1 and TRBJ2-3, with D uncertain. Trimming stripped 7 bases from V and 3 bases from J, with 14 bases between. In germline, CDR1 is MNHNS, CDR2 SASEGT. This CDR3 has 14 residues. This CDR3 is CASTIGVATDTQYF. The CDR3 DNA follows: TGTGCCAGCACGATTGGGGTAGCAACAGATACGCAGTATTTT.

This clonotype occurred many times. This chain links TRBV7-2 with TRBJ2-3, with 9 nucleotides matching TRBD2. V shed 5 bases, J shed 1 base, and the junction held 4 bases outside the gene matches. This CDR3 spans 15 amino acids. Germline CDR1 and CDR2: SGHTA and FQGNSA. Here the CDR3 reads CASSPWTSGTDTQYF. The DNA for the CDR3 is TGTGCCAGCAGCCCATGGACTAGCGGCACAGATACGCAGTATTTT.

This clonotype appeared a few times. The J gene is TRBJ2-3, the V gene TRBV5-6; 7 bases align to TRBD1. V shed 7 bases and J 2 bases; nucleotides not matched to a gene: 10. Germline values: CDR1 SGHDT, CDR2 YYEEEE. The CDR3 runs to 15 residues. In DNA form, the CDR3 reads TGTGCCAGCTTACAGGGGACAAAGTACACAGATACGCAGTATTTT. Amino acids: CASLQGTKYTDTQYF.

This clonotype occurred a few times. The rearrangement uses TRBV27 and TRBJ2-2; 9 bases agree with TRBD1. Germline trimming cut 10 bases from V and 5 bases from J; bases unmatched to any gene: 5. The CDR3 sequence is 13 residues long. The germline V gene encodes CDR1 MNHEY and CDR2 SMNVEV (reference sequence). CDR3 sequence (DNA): TGTGCCACCTCAGGACAGGGGACCGGGGAGCTGTTTTTT. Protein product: CATSGQGTGELFF.

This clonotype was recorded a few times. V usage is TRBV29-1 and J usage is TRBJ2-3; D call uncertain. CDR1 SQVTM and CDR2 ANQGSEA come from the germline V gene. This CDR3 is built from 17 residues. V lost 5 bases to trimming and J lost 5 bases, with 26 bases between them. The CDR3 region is CSVQFWGSHPTQDTQYF. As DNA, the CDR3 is TGCAGCGTTCAATTCTGGGGATCGCATCCGACACAAGATACGCAGTATTTT.

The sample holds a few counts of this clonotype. The CDR3 reads CATRPIMLGTQYF. Here the CDR3 DNA reads TGTGCCACACGCCCCATAATGCTTGGGACCCAGTACTTC. The gene calls are TRBV12-3 or TRBV12-4 and TRBJ2-5, with no clear D. The CDR3 consists of 13 residues. V lost 10 bases and J 7 bases, leaving 19 bases between the germline ends.

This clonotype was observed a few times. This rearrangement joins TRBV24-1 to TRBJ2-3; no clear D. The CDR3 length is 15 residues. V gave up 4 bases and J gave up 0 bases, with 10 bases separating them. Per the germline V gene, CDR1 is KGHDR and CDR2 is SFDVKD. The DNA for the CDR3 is TGTGCCACCAGTGAATTAGCAGCTAGCACAGATACGCAGTATTTT. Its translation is CATSELAASTDTQYF.

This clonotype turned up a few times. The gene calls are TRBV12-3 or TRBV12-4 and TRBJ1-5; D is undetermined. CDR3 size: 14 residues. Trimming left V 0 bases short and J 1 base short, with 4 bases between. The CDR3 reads CASSLAESNQPQHF. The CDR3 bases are TGTGCCAGCAGTTTAGCCGAGAGCAATCAGCCCCAGCATTTT.

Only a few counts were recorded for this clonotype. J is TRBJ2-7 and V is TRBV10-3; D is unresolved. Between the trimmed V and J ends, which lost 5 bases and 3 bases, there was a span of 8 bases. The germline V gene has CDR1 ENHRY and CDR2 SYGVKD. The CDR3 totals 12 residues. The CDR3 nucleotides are TGTGCCATCAGTCCGTCGGGCTACGAGCAGTACTTC. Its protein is CAISPSGYEQYF.

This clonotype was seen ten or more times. CDR3 coding DNA: TGTGCCACCAGTGATCGGACAGGGCCCTACGAGCAGTACTTC. This sequence encodes CATSDRTGPYEQYF. The V and J genes are TRBV24-1 and TRBJ2-7; TRBD1 agrees at 8 bases. Germline lookup yields CDR1 KGHDR and CDR2 SFDVKD. This CDR3 has 14 amino acids. The V gene end was trimmed by 3 bases and the J gene end by 2 bases; junction bases not matched to a gene: 2.

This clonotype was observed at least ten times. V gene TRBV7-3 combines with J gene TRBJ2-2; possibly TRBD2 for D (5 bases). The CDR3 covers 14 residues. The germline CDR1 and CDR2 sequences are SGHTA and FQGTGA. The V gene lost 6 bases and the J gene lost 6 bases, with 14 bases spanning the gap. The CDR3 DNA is TGTGCCAGCAGTCAGAGAGGGTATTCCGGGGAGCTGTTTTTT. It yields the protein CASSQRGYSGELFF. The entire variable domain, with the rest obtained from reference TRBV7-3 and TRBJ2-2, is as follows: GAGVSQTPSNKVTEKGKYVELRCDPISGHTALYWYRQSLGQGPEFLIYFQGTGAADDSGLPNDRFFAVRPEGSVSTLKIQRTERGDSAVYLCASSQRGYSGELFFGEGSRLTVL.

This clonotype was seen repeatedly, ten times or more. CDR3 sequence: CSARDPQGRQTQYF. The CDR3 DNA reads TGCAGTGCTAGAGATCCTCAGGGTAGGCAGACCCAGTACTTC. The chain couples TRBV20-1 to TRBJ2-5, with D perhaps matching TRBD1 (5 bases). Germline CDR1 DFQATT, CDR2 SNEGSKA (reference sequence). V lost 0 bases and J lost 6, with 14 bases in between. The CDR3 runs to 14 residues.

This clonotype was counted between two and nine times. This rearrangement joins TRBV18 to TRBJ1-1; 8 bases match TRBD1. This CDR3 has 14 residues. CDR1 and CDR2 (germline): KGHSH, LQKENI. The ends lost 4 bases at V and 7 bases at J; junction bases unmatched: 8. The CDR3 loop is CASSRQGRAGEAFF. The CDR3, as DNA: TGTGCCAGCTCACGACAGGGGAGGGCTGGTGAAGCTTTCTTT.

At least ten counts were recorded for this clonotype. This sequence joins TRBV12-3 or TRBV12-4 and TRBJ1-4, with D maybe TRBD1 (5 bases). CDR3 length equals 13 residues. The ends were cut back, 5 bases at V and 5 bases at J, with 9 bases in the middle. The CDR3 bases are TGTGCCAGCAGTCCGAGGGACAATGAAAAACTGTTTTTT. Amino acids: CASSPRDNEKLFF.

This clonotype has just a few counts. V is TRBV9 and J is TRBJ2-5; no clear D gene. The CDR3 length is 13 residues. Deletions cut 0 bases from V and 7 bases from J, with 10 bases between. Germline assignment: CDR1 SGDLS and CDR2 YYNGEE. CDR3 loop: CASSVGSPGTQYF. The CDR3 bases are TGTGCCAGCAGCGTAGGATCACCAGGGACCCAGTACTTC.

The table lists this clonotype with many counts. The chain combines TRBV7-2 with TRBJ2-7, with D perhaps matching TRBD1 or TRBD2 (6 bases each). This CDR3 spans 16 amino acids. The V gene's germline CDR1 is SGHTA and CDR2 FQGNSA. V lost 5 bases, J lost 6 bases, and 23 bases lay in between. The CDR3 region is CASSPGAGRGTLEQYF. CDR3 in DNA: TGTGCCAGCAGCCCTGGGGCGGGGAGAGGGACACTCGAGCAGTACTTC.

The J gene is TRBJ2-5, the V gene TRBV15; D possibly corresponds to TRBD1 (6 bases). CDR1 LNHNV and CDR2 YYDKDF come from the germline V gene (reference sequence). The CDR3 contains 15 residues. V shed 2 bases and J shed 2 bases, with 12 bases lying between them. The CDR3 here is CATSRQQGLQETQYF. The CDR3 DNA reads TGTGCCACCAGCAGACAACAGGGCCTACAAGAGACCCAGTACTTC.

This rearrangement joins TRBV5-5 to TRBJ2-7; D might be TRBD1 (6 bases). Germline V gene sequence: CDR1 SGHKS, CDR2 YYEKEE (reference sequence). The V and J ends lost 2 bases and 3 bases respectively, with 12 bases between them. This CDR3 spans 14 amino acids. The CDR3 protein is CASSFSGHLYEQYF. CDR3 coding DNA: TGTGCCAGCAGCTTTTCGGGACACCTCTACGAGCAGTACTTC.